Shown below are 15 T cell receptor beta chains from a single sample sequenced in a study of blood T cell dynamics during melanoma immunotherapy. Only in-frame clones appear in the TCRdb table, and some are missing; sequencing was by immunoSEQ multiplex PCR. Seen here are some 9,800 clones, around 85% observed once, and the top ten hold just over 4%. Time point of the sample: week 3, after first cycle of checkpoint inhibitor. The material was blood, obtained from a patient treated with checkpoint blockade. These receptors came from a human donor with melanoma.

The V and J genes are TRBV5-4 and TRBJ2-5, with D unclear. V was clipped by 5 bases and J by 5 bases, with 10 bases between them. The CDR3 contains 12 residues. The germline V gene encodes CDR1 SGHNT and CDR2 YYREEE (reference sequence). CDR3 region: CASSGSSETQYF. The CDR3 DNA is TGTGCCAGCAGTGGATCGTCGGAGACCCAGTACTTC.

This clone was recorded only once. The V call is TRBV10-2, the J call TRBJ1-5; 8 bases are a match to TRBD1. Per germline, CDR1 WSHSY and CDR2 SAAADI. V lost 6 bases, J lost 5 bases, and 3 bases stayed unmatched. The CDR3 spans 13 residues. The CDR3 is CASRTGVDQPQHF. The CDR3 nucleotides read TGCGCCAGCAGGACAGGGGTTGATCAGCCCCAGCATTTT.

This chain links TRBV4-3 with TRBJ1-1; D not certain. Per germline, CDR1 LGHNA and CDR2 YSLEER. V gave up 0 bases and J gave up 0 bases, with 8 bases separating them. The CDR3 spans 15 residues. The CDR3 DNA reads as TGCGCCAGCAGCCAAGATAAGGCCTTGAACACTGAAGCTTTCTTT. It encodes CASSQDKALNTEAFF.

This rearrangement joins TRBV2 to TRBJ2-6; 12 bases align to TRBD2. CDR3 length: 17 amino acids. Germline CDR1 SNHLY, CDR2 FYNNEI. The trim removed 5 bases at V and 0 bases at J, leaving 2 bases unmatched. Here the CDR3 DNA reads TGTGCCAGCAGTCGGACTAGCGGGAACTCTGGGGCCAACGTCCTGACTTTC. Translated: CASSRTSGNSGANVLTF.

This chain links TRBV6-6 with TRBJ2-1; 8 nucleotides align to TRBD2. Germline CDR1 reads MNHNY; CDR2 reads SVGAGI (reference sequence). Unmatched junction bases numbered 12, after V lost 7 bases and J lost 7 bases. The CDR3 is 15 residues long. CDR3 DNA sequence: TGTGCCAGCACCCCGGGAGGGAGCCTTTCTAATGAGCAGTTCTTC. Translated: CASTPGGSLSNEQFF.

This rearrangement joins TRBV6-5 to TRBJ2-1; TRBD1 or TRBD2 may be the D gene (5 bases each). V shed 2 bases and J shed 2 bases, with 13 bases lying between them. The CDR3 extends over 16 amino acids. From germline, CDR1 is MNHEY and CDR2 SVGAGI. The CDR3: CASSYIGTETYNEQFF. CDR3 DNA: TGTGCCAGCAGTTACATCGGGACGGAGACCTACAATGAGCAGTTCTTC.

The chain recombines TRBV2 with TRBJ1-5; D call uncertain. V dropped 1 base and J dropped 7 bases, with 5 bases sitting between them. The length of the CDR3 is 12 residues. In germline, CDR1 is SNHLY, CDR2 FYNNEI. The CDR3 sequence is CASSEDGQPQHF. DNA for the CDR3: TGTGCCAGCAGTGAAGATGGACAGCCCCAGCATTTT.

The chain recombines TRBV14 with TRBJ2-1; no firm D call. This CDR3 is 15 amino acids long. The V end lost 3 bases, the J end lost 4 bases, and 13 bases lay between the germline ends. Germline CDR1 is SGHDN and CDR2 is FVKESK. The CDR3 nucleotides read TGTGCCAGCAGCCAGGGGTCGAAGATTTACAATGAGCAGTTCTTC. The encoded protein is CASSQGSKIYNEQFF.

V and J are TRBV4-1 and TRBJ2-7, with 7 bases matching TRBD2. Germline trimming cut 5 bases from V and 5 bases from J; bases unmatched to any gene: 18. The CDR3 runs to 17 residues. In germline, CDR1 is MGHRA, CDR2 YSYEKL. CDR3 nucleotide sequence: TGCGCCAGCAGCTTACAAAAAGGCGGCGGGAGTATCCACGAGCAGTACTTC. This gives the protein CASSLQKGGGSIHEQYF.

V is TRBV6-5 and J is TRBJ1-1; a possible D gene is TRBD1 (6 bases). This CDR3 is built from 14 residues. V lost 5 bases and J lost 0, with 10 bases in between. Germline V gene sequence: CDR1 MNHEY, CDR2 SVGAGI. Here the CDR3 DNA reads TGTGCCAGCAGTGAACGACAGGTGAACACTGAAGCTTTCTTT. It codes for CASSERQVNTEAFF.

This chain joins TRBV15 and TRBJ2-3; 10 nucleotides match TRBD2. There are 16 residues in the CDR3. Unmatched junction bases numbered 7, after V lost 3 bases and J lost 4 bases. Germline V gene lookup returns CDR1 LNHNV and CDR2 YYDKDF (reference sequence). CDR3 protein: CATSRPSGRGADTQYF. For the CDR3, the DNA is TGTGCCACCAGCAGGCCTAGCGGGAGAGGGGCAGATACGCAGTATTTT.

This chain links TRBV11-3 with TRBJ2-3, with TRBD2 identical over 7 bases. V lost 3 bases, J lost 0 bases, and 3 bases stayed unmatched. There are 15 residues in the CDR3. CDR1 is SGHNT, CDR2 YENEEA, per germline. Here the CDR3 reads CASSLGLRSTDTQYF. The DNA of the CDR3 is TGTGCCAGCAGCTTGGGACTACGGAGCACAGATACGCAGTATTTT.

This CDR3 reads CASSNQGGETQYF. The CDR3, as DNA: TGTGCCAGCAGCAACCAGGGCGGGGAGACCCAGTACTTC. The J gene is TRBJ2-5, the V gene TRBV7-9, with D perhaps being TRBD1 or TRBD2 (5 bases each). Germline V CDR1 and CDR2: SEHNR, FQNEAQ (reference sequence). The CDR3 is made up of 13 amino acids. The germline V and J ends were trimmed by 5 bases and 5 bases, with 12 bases remaining between them.

This clone was found a few times. The chain uses TRBV27 and TRBJ1-5, with 7 bases identical to TRBD1. Germline V gene data show CDR1 as MNHEY and CDR2 as SMNVEV (reference sequence). The V segment lost 6 bases and the J segment 0 bases; nucleotides outside the gene matches: 5. The CDR3 has 15 residues. The CDR3 nucleotides read TGTGCCAGCAGAGTCGGGACAGATAGCAATCAGCCCCAGCATTTT. It codes for CASRVGTDSNQPQHF.

V is TRBV6-1 and J is TRBJ2-7; tentative D call: TRBD1 (5 bases). The CDR3 sequence is 17 residues long. V lost 1 base to trimming and J lost 2 bases, with 18 bases between them. Germline loops: CDR1 MNHNS, CDR2 SASEGT. CDR3 in DNA: TGTGCCAGCAGTGAAGTAGAGGTCTCAGGGTTTACCTACGAGCAGTACTTC. Its protein product is CASSEVEVSGFTYEQYF.